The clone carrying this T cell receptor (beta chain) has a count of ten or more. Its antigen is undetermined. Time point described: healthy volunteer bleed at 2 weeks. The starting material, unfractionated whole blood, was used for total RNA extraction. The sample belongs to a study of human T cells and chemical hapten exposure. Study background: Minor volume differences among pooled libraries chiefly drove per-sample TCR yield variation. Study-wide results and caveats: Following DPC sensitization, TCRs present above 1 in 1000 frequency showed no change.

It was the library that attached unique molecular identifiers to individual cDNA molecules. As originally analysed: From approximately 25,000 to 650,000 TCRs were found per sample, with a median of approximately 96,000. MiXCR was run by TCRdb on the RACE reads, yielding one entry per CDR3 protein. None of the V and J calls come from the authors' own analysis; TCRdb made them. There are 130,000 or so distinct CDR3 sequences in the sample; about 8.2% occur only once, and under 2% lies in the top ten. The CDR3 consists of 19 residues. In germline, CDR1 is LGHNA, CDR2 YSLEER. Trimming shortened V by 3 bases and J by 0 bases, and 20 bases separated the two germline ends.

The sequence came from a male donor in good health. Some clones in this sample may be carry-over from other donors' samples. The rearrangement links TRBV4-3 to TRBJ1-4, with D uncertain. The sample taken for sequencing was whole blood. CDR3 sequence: CASSHRVFMEQPTNEKLFF. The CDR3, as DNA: TGCGCCAGCAGCCACCGGGTCTTCATGGAACAACCAACTAATGAAAAACTGTTTTTT.